The 22 T cell receptor beta chains given below trace back to one sample, sequenced in a study of cytomegalovirus exposure and HLA in healthy donors (dated by TCRdb to the late 2010s). Library preparation used the immunoSEQ multiplex PCR assay. A mixture of 60 forward primers for TCR Vbeta segments and 13 reverse primers for TCR Jbeta segments was used in the multiplex PCR. Not all clones reach the TCRdb copy of this immuneACCESS table, which keeps in-frame sequences only. Checked studies attribute under half of the gap to unresolved V genes and leave the rest unexplained. The sample records about 120,000 clones, roughly 79% of which are singletons. The ten largest make up around 2.2% of the sample. Sequenced sample: PBMCs. The receptors shown here come from a woman in her forties in good health and CMV-seronegative.

V and J are TRBV10-3 and TRBJ1-2; D possibly corresponds to TRBD1 (6 bases). The CDR3 contains 13 residues. Germline assignment: CDR1 ENHRY and CDR2 SYGVKD. Trimming removed 10 bases from V and 7 bases from J, with 19 bases in between. CDR3 loop: CATSQGEMVGYTF. The CDR3 nucleotides are TGTGCCACCTCACAGGGTGAGATGGTTGGCTACACCTTC.

The rearrangement links TRBV4-2 to TRBJ1-1; 9 nucleotides match TRBD1. V was clipped by 2 bases and J by 1 base; unmatched bases: 2. CDR1 is LGHNA, CDR2 YNFKEQ, per germline. This CDR3 contains 15 residues. In DNA form, the CDR3 reads TGTGCCAGCAGCCAACGGGACAGGGAGAACACTGAAGCTTTCTTT. Encoded protein: CASSQRDRENTEAFF.

This sequence joins TRBV5-8 and TRBJ1-6; 7 bases align to TRBD1. This CDR3 spans 13 amino acids. Unmatched junction bases numbered 0, after V lost 2 bases and J lost 7 bases. Germline CDR1 is SGHTS and CDR2 is YDEGEE. CDR3 DNA sequence: TGTGCCAGCAGCTTACAGGGGAATTCACCCCTCCACTTT. Residues: CASSLQGNSPLHF.

The CDR3 loop reads CATSRASNTEAFF. The CDR3 region has the DNA TGTGCCACCAGCAGAGCCTCGAACACTGAAGCTTTCTTT. The chain links TRBV15 to TRBJ1-1, with no clear D. The CDR3 spans 13 residues. Germline CDR1 is LNHNV and CDR2 is YYDKDF (reference sequence). The germline V and J ends were trimmed by 1 base and 1 base, with 4 bases remaining between them.

The J gene is TRBJ2-5, the V gene TRBV19; 11 nucleotides match TRBD2. From germline, CDR1 is LNHDA and CDR2 SQIVND (reference sequence). The CDR3 covers 16 residues. The junction had 3 bases not matched to a gene; V was cut back by 3 bases and J by 0 bases. The CDR3 DNA reads as TGTGCCAGTAGTATCCGACTAGCGGGACACCAAGAGACCCAGTACTTC. It is translated as CASSIRLAGHQETQYF.

V gene TRBV7-2 combines with J gene TRBJ2-1; 8 bases are shared with TRBD2. Germline values: CDR1 SGHTA, CDR2 FQGNSA. This CDR3 is built from 16 residues. Trimming at V came to 3 bases and at J to 6 bases, leaving 10 bases not matched to a gene. The DNA for the CDR3 is TGTGCCAGCAGCTTGTTCGGAGCGGGGGTTGGCAATGAGCAGTTCTTC. Encoded protein: CASSLFGAGVGNEQFF. Looking up the rest from reference TRBV7-2 and TRBJ2-1 gives the full variable domain: GAGVSQSPSNKVTEKGKDVELRCDPISGHTALYWYRQSLGQGLEFLIYFQGNSAPDKSGLPSDRFSAERTGGSVSTLTIQRTQQEDSAVYLCASSLFGAGVGNEQFFGPGTRLTVL.

This chain connects TRBV6-5 to TRBJ1-2; TRBD1 aligns across 7 bases. V gave up 6 bases and J gave up 4 bases; unmatched junction bases: 11. Per the germline V gene, CDR1 is MNHEY and CDR2 is SVGAGI. The CDR3 has 15 residues. CDR3 amino acids: CASSADRRQIYGYTF. CDR3 coding DNA: TGTGCCAGCAGCGCGGACAGGCGACAAATCTATGGCTACACCTTC.

The chain links TRBV5-1 to TRBJ1-4; D not certain. The germline CDR1 and CDR2 sequences are SGHRS and YFSETQ. V shed 0 bases and J shed 5 bases, with 11 bases lying between them. This CDR3 is 15 amino acids long. The CDR3: CASSLAGGENEKLFF. CDR3 nucleotides: TGCGCCAGCAGCTTGGCGGGCGGGGAGAATGAAAAACTGTTTTTT.

The chain links TRBV4-1 to TRBJ1-5; D perhaps matches TRBD1 (5 bases). The CDR3 spans 17 residues. Trimming stripped 1 base from V and 2 bases from J, with 15 bases between. Germline V gene data show CDR1 as MGHRA and CDR2 as YSYEKL. For the CDR3, the DNA is TGCGCCAGCAGCCAAGGGGGAGGGGATAGGGGCAATCAGCCCCAGCATTTT. This translates into CASSQGGGDRGNQPQHF.

The chain has TRBV7-9 and TRBJ2-2, with a weak D call TRBD1 (5 bases). The germline V and J ends were trimmed by 8 bases and 1 base, with 14 bases remaining between them. Germline V gene sequence: CDR1 SEHNR, CDR2 FQNEAQ (reference sequence). The CDR3 is 15 amino acids. DNA for the CDR3: TGTGCCAGCTTCCCGGGCAGGGAGAACACCGGGGAGCTGTTTTTT. This codes for CASFPGRENTGELFF.

This chain connects TRBV19 to TRBJ1-2; D unclear. CDR1 LNHDA and CDR2 SQIVND come from the germline V gene (reference sequence). The CDR3 contains 17 residues. Trimming cost V 3 bases and J 0 bases, with 17 bases left between them. The chain's CDR3 is CASSIWSQRSTNYGYTF. Written as DNA, the CDR3 is TGTGCCAGTAGTATCTGGTCACAACGCTCGACTAACTATGGCTACACCTTC.

V is TRBV14 and J is TRBJ2-2; D is uncertain. This CDR3 contains 15 residues. The germline V gene has CDR1 SGHDN and CDR2 FVKESK. V was trimmed by 4 bases and J by 1 base, leaving 10 bases between them. The CDR3 loop reads CASSPPLRNTGELFF. The DNA for the CDR3 is TGTGCCAGCAGCCCCCCCCTGAGGAACACCGGGGAGCTGTTTTTT.

The chain couples TRBV7-9 to TRBJ1-2, with no clear D. Germline-derived CDR1 and CDR2 are SEHNR and FQNEAQ (reference sequence). The CDR3 consists of 14 residues. Trimming left V 4 bases short and J 5 bases short, with 14 bases between. CDR3 residues: CASSSSGMVYGYTF. DNA for the CDR3: TGTGCCAGCAGCTCCTCCGGGATGGTATATGGCTACACCTTC.

This sequence joins TRBV4-1 and TRBJ2-4; D perhaps matches TRBD2 (5 bases). This CDR3 has 16 amino acids. Trimming stripped 3 bases from V and 0 bases from J, with 12 bases between. CDR1 is MGHRA and CDR2 is YSYEKL in the germline V gene. CDR3 nucleotides: TGCGCCAGCAGCCAGGCACCCGGGGTAGCCAAAAACATTCAGTACTTC. Translated: CASSQAPGVAKNIQYF.

The chain's CDR3 is CASSQDLGGAVKGYTF. For the CDR3, the DNA is TGCGCCAGCAGCCAAGATCTAGGGGGCGCGGTTAAAGGCTACACCTTC. The chain couples TRBV4-1 to TRBJ1-2; 7 bases are a match to TRBD1. Germline CDR1 and CDR2: MGHRA and YSYEKL. Trimming removed 0 bases from V and 8 bases from J; junction bases left unmatched: 12. The CDR3 is 16 amino acids.

The J gene is TRBJ2-1, the V gene TRBV2, with TRBD2 matching 7 bases. V trimming: 9 bases; J trimming: 6 bases; junction bases outside the gene matches: 11. Germline values: CDR1 SNHLY, CDR2 FYNNEI. This CDR3 is 14 amino acids long. As DNA, the CDR3 is TGTGCCAGACAGCTAGTGGGAGGGGCCAATGAGCAGTTCTTC. This gives the protein CARQLVGGANEQFF.

The chain combines TRBV6-4 with TRBJ2-3; tentative D call: TRBD1 (5 bases). The CDR3 loop spans 14 amino acids. Germline-derived CDR1 and CDR2 are MRHNA and SNTAGT. V lost 9 bases and J 4 bases, leaving 17 bases between the germline ends. CDR3 sequence: CARYGQGFSDTQYF. The CDR3 nucleotides are TGTGCCAGGTATGGGCAGGGTTTTTCAGATACGCAGTATTTT.

This clone was recorded once. The chain employs TRBV14 and TRBJ1-1; D not resolved. Trimming removed 4 bases from V and 10 bases from J, with 19 bases in between. This CDR3 region has 14 residues. Germline CDR1 is SGHDN and CDR2 is FVKESK. The CDR3 here is CASSRERSLVLAFF. CDR3 nucleotide sequence: TGTGCCAGCAGCCGAGAGAGGAGCCTAGTTTTAGCTTTCTTT.

V gene TRBV11-2 combines with J gene TRBJ1-1; 11 nucleotides align to TRBD1. This CDR3 is built from 17 residues. The ends lost 6 bases at V and 0 bases at J; junction bases unmatched: 9. Germline V gene lookup returns CDR1 SGHAT and CDR2 FQNNGV. The CDR3 protein is CASRRTGGAGLNTEAFF. Here the CDR3 DNA reads TGTGCCAGCAGGCGGACAGGGGGCGCGGGTCTGAACACTGAAGCTTTCTTT.

The chain couples TRBV5-4 to TRBJ2-7; 7 nucleotides agree with TRBD1. Unmatched junction bases numbered 8, after V lost 4 bases and J lost 1 base. The CDR3 contains 15 residues. Germline loops: CDR1 SGHNT, CDR2 YYREEE (reference sequence). The CDR3 sequence is CASSKGTVESYEQYF. The CDR3 region has the DNA TGTGCCAGCAGCAAAGGGACAGTTGAGTCCTACGAGCAGTACTTC.

The rearrangement joins TRBV6-6 to TRBJ2-7; 10 bases are shared with TRBD2. Germline lookup yields CDR1 MNHNY and CDR2 SVGAGI (reference sequence). V trimming: 6 bases; J trimming: 5 bases; junction bases outside the gene matches: 10. The CDR3 length is 15 residues. In nucleotides, the CDR3 is TGTGCCAGCAGCCAAGCGGCTAGCGGGAGAGACGAGCAGTACTTC. Translated: CASSQAASGRDEQYF.

The CDR3 loop is CASSLRTSGGNEQFF. For the CDR3, the DNA is TGTGCCAGCAGCTTGAGGACTAGCGGGGGGAATGAGCAGTTCTTC. V is TRBV11-3 and J is TRBJ2-1; TRBD2 aligns across 14 bases. The V gene's germline CDR1 is SGHNT and CDR2 YENEEA. The CDR3 length is 15 residues. With V trimmed by 3 bases and J by 7 bases, 2 bases remained unmatched.